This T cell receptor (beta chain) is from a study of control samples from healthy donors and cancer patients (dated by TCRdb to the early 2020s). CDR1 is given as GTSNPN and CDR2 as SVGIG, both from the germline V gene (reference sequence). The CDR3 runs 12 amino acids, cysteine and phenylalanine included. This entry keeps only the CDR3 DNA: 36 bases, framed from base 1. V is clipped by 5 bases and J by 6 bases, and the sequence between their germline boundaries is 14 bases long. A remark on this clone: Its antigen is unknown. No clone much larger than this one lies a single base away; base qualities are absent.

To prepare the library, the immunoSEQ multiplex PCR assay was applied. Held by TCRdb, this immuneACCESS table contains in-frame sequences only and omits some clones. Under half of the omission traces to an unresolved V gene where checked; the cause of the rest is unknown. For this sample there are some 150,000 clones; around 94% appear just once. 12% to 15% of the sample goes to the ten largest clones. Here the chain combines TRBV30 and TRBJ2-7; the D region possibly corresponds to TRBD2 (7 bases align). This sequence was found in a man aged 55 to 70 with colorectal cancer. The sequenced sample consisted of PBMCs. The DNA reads TGTGCCTGGGGAGGGGGGGCCGGCGAGCAGTACTTC. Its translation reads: CAWGGGAGEQYF.